This TCR beta chain was retrieved from a study of T cells after yellow fever vaccination. About this clonotype: Its specificity is not known.

The V segment lost 3 bases and the J segment 7 bases; nucleotides outside the gene matches: 12. The germline V gene has CDR1 LGHNA and CDR2 YNFKEQ. CDR3 length: 16 residues. Each CDR3 protein gets one entry after TCRdb re-called the 5' RACE reads with MiXCR. This repertoire shows hundreds of thousands of distinct CDR3 sequences, approximately 19% found once; its top ten account for roughly a sixth. Study outcomes and limitations: Only a minor proportion of clonotypes was detected across both CD4 and CD8 compartments. Post-booster repertoires contained most primary-vaccination clones again (about 96% CD4, roughly 90% CD8). Weaker, the secondary response peaked sooner, at day 5 versus 15.

The TCR comes from a man younger than 35 who received the YFV17D yellow fever vaccine. Sequenced material: PBMCs, taken before the yellow fever booster vaccination. The V gene is TRBV4-2, the J gene TRBJ2-1; TRBD1 aligns across 7 bases. CDR3 in DNA: TGTGCCAGCAGCCATCCTCTCCCGGGACAGCCGAATGAGCAGTTCTTC. Protein product: CASSHPLPGQPNEQFF.